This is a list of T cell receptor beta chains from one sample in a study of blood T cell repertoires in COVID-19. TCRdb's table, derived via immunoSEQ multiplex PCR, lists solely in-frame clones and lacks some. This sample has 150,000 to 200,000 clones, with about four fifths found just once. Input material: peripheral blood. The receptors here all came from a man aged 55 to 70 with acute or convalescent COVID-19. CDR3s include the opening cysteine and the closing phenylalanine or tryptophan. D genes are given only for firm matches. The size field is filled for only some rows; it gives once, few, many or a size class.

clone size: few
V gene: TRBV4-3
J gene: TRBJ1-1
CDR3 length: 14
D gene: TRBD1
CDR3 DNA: TGCGCCAGCAGCCAAGATCAGGTGGACAGGAAGGCTTTCTTT
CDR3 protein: CASSQDQVDRKAFF

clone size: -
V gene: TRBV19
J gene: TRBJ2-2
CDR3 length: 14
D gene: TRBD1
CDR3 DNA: TGTGCCACCAGTGCGGGACAGGGAGCCGGGGAGCTGTTTTTT
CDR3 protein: CATSAGQGAGELFF

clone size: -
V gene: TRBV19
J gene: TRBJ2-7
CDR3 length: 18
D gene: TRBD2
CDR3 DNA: TGTGCCAGTAGTATCCAGATTTCGAGGGGCGGGAGGAGCTACGAGCAGTACTTC
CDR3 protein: CASSIQISRGGRSYEQYF

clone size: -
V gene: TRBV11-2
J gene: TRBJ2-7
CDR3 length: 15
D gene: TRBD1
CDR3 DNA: TGTGCCAGCAGTCTCCTGGGACAGGGATCCTACGAGCAGTACTTC
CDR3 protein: CASSLLGQGSYEQYF

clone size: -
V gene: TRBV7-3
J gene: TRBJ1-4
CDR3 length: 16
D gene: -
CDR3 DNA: TGTGCCAGCAGCGTCGTACAGGGTCAGGGTAATGAAAAACTGTTTTTT
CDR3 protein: CASSVVQGQGNEKLFF

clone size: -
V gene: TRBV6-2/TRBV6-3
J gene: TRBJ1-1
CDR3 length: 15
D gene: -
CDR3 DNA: TGTGCCAGCAGTTACTCCGTGGCTGCGGGAACTGAAGCTTTCTTT
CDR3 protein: CASSYSVAAGTEAFF

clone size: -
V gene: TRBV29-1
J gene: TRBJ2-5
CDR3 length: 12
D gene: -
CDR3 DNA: TGCAGCGTTGAAGACAGGGGAGAGACCCAGTACTTC
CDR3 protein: CSVEDRGETQYF

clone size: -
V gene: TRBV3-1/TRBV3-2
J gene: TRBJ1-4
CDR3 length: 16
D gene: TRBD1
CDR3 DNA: TGTGCCAGCAGCCAAGAACCCTCAGGGGGCAGGGAAAAACTGTTTTTT
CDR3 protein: CASSQEPSGGREKLFF

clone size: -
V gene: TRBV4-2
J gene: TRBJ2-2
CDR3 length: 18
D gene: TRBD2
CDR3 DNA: TGTGCCAGCAGCCAAGATAGGGGACTAGCGGAAAACACCGGGGAGCTGTTTTTT
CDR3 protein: CASSQDRGLAENTGELFF

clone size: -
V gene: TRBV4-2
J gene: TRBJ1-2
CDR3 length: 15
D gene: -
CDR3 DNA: TGTGCCAGCAGCCAAGATGGCGGAAGAACGTATGGCTACACCTTC
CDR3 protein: CASSQDGGRTYGYTF

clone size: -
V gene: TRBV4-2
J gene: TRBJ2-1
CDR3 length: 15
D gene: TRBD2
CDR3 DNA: TGTGCCAGCAGCCAAGGTCCTAGCGGGGGTAATGAGCAGTTCTTC
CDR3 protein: CASSQGPSGGNEQFF

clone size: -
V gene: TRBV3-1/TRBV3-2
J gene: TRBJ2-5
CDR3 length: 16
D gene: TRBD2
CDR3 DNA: TGTGCCAGCAGCCAATGGACTAGCGGGAGTAGCGAGACCCAGTACTTC
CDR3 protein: CASSQWTSGSSETQYF

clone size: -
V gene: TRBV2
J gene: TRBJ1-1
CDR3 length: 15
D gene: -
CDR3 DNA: TGTGCCAGCAGTGAACGCGAACAGGGGAACACTGAAGCTTTCTTT
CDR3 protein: CASSEREQGNTEAFF

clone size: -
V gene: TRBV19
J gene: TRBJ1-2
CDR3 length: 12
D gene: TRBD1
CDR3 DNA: TGTGCCAGCCGGACAGGAAGAAGTGGCTACACCTTC
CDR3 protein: CASRTGRSGYTF

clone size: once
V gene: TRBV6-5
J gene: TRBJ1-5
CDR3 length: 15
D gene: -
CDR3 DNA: TGTGCCAGCAGTTACTTAGCCGGGAAGGATCAGCCCCAGCATTTT
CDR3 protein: CASSYLAGKDQPQHF

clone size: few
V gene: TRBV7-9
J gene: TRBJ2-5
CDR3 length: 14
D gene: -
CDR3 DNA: TGTGCCAGCAGCTTAGGCGGCGATAAAGAGACCCAGTACTTC
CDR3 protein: CASSLGGDKETQYF